These 12 T cell receptor beta chains were all obtained from the same sample, sequenced in a study of control samples from healthy donors and cancer patients. Sequencing used immunoSEQ multiplex PCR; TCRdb keeps in-frame clones, though not all of them. The sample includes about 51,000 clones, around 80% of them seen just once. Sequencing was carried out using blood. These receptors originate from a man aged 65 to 79 in good health.

The gene calls are TRBV4-2 and TRBJ2-1, with TRBD2 as a possible D gene (6 bases). The CDR3 length is 15 residues. CDR1 and CDR2 (germline): LGHNA, YNFKEQ. V lost 0 bases, J lost 15 bases, and 21 bases lay in between. Here the CDR3 DNA reads TGTGCCAGCAGCCAAGAGGTGGGAGGAGGGGTTAGTTTGTTCTTC. This gives the protein CASSQEVGGGVSLFF.

V usage is TRBV7-8 and J usage is TRBJ2-7, with 7 positions matching TRBD2. The CDR3 has 14 residues. Unmatched junction bases numbered 9, after V lost 4 bases and J lost 6 bases. CDR1 and CDR2 (germline): SGHVS, FQNEAQ. The CDR3 protein is CASSWGKLASEQYF. The CDR3 nucleotides are TGTGCCAGCAGCTGGGGGAAACTAGCGAGCGAGCAGTACTTC.

The chain is built from TRBV27 and TRBJ1-6; 8 bases are a match to TRBD1. CDR1 is MNHEY, CDR2 SMNVEV, per germline (reference sequence). V was pared by 6 bases and J by 4 bases, with 8 bases of the junction left unmatched. This CDR3 contains 16 residues. The CDR3 spells CASSTGDRLYNSPLHF. In DNA, the CDR3 is TGTGCCAGCAGCACCGGGGACAGGCTTTATAATTCACCCCTCCACTTT.

The chain combines TRBV28 with TRBJ2-3; D remains ambiguous. The CDR3 consists of 12 residues. Germline CDR1 and CDR2: MDHEN and SYDVKM. V lost 6 bases to trimming and J lost 6 bases, with 10 bases between them. The CDR3 DNA is TGTGCCAGCAGCCTGCTGAGGGATACGCAGTATTTT. Encoded protein: CASSLLRDTQYF.

The chain has TRBV5-6 and TRBJ1-4, with D possibly being TRBD1 (6 bases). Germline V gene data show CDR1 as SGHDT and CDR2 as YYEEEE. Deletions cut 4 bases from V and 7 bases from J, with 20 bases between. The CDR3 has 16 amino acids. Here the CDR3 reads CASSLIGSGALEKLFF. CDR3 nucleotides: TGTGCCAGCAGCCTCATCGGGTCGGGGGCTCTTGAAAAACTGTTTTTT.

This clone was detected only a few times. This sequence joins TRBV19 and TRBJ1-5; 11 bases line up with TRBD1. CDR1 is LNHDA and CDR2 is SQIVND in the germline V gene (reference sequence). The CDR3 length is 14 residues. V shed 5 bases and J 7 bases; nucleotides not matched to a gene: 4. CDR3 bases: TGTGCCAGTAGTCCGGGACAGGGGGGACAGCCCCAGCATTTT. This sequence encodes CASSPGQGGQPQHF.

In this sample, this clone turned up a few times. The V and J genes are TRBV7-8 and TRBJ2-7; D is possibly TRBD2 (7 bases). The V gene's germline CDR1 is SGHVS and CDR2 FQNEAQ. V was pared by 6 bases and J by 2 bases, with 14 bases between. The CDR3 loop spans 14 amino acids. CDR3 residues: CASSLRGAAYEQYF. The CDR3 region has the DNA TGTGCCAGCAGTTTACGGGGGGCCGCCTACGAGCAGTACTTC.

This clone was recorded a few times. V is TRBV21-1 and J is TRBJ2-5; the listed D gene, TRBD1, was not tested against the DNA. TRBV21-1 is labeled a pseudogene. This CDR3 comprises 17 residues. DNA of the CDR3: TGTGCCAGCAGCAAAGTGGGCAGGGTCAACCACCAAGAGACCCAGTACTTC. Amino acids: CASSKVGRVNHQETQYF.

This clone appeared a single time. The chain couples TRBV11-3 to TRBJ2-7; tentatively, D is TRBD1 (6 bases). V gave up 1 base and J gave up 5 bases, with 15 bases separating them. The CDR3 is made up of 15 amino acids. From germline, CDR1 is SGHNT and CDR2 YENEEA. CDR3 coding DNA: TGTGCCAGCAGCTTAGTGGGGACAAGGGGAGACGAGCAGTACTTC. Amino acid sequence: CASSLVGTRGDEQYF.

The rearrangement uses TRBV27 and TRBJ2-2, with 8 bases aligning to TRBD1. Trimming removed 5 bases from V and 4 bases from J; junction bases left unmatched: 9. Germline V lookup: CDR1 MNHEY, CDR2 SMNVEV (reference sequence). This CDR3 has 16 amino acids. The CDR3 loop reads CASSPGQGWSTGELFF. The DNA for the CDR3 is TGTGCCAGCAGTCCCGGACAGGGATGGTCCACCGGGGAGCTGTTTTTT.

This rearrangement joins TRBV27 to TRBJ2-2; D is unresolved. The CDR3 totals 13 residues. V was trimmed by 2 bases and J by 4 bases, leaving 5 bases between them. The germline V gene encodes CDR1 MNHEY and CDR2 SMNVEV (reference sequence). The CDR3 loop is CASSLVLTGELFF. CDR3 sequence (DNA): TGTGCCAGCAGTTTAGTCCTCACCGGGGAGCTGTTTTTT.

The rearrangement links TRBV6-5 to TRBJ2-1, with TRBD2 matching over 11 bases. Per germline, CDR1 MNHEY and CDR2 SVGAGI. The CDR3 covers 15 residues. The V and J ends lost 4 bases and 3 bases, in that order; junction bases with no gene match: 2. This CDR3 is CASSSGTSGYNEQFF. The CDR3 bases are TGTGCCAGCAGTTCCGGGACTAGCGGCTACAATGAGCAGTTCTTC.